These 3 T cell receptor beta chains share one sample of origin, sequenced in a study of regulatory T cells in long-lasting Graves disease. Investigators prepared the TCR beta libraries by applying iRepertoire HTBI primers and Arm-PCR of CDR3 regions. From the multiplex PCR reads, TCRdb called clonotypes with MiXCR, one entry per CDR3 protein. This sample carries more than 300,000 distinct CDR3 sequences, around 15% of them seen once, and the ten largest clones take about 20%. Regarding time point: newly diagnosed GD, antithyroid drugs for less than 3 months. Researchers made the TCR library from RNA that was extracted from PBMCs. Sample: peripheral blood mononuclear cells (PBMCs), taken at new diagnosis, from a patient treated with antithyroid drugs. These receptors all come from a female donor with Graves disease.

The chain carries TRBV5-1 and TRBJ2-1, with D possibly matching TRBD2 (5 bases). Germline V lookup: CDR1 SGHRS, CDR2 YFSETQ. This CDR3 region has 16 residues. The V and J ends lost 0 bases and 13 bases respectively, with 23 bases between them. The CDR3 region is CASSLEPSAGRRLQFF. The CDR3 DNA is TGCGCCAGCAGCTTGGAACCGAGTGCTGGCCGGAGACTACAGTTCTTC.

The rearrangement joins TRBV9 to TRBJ2-2; a weak D match, TRBD1 (6 bases). This CDR3 is built from 16 residues. Germline V gene data show CDR1 as SGDLS and CDR2 as YYNGEE. V dropped 0 bases and J dropped 2 bases, with 11 bases sitting between them. DNA for the CDR3: TGTGCCAGCAGCGTAGTTCCAGGGGCCAACACCGGGGAGCTGTTTTTT. Its translation: CASSVVPGANTGELFF. Complete variable domain (other parts from reference TRBV9 and TRBJ2-2): DSGVTQTPKHLITATGQRVTLRCSPRSGDLSVYWYQQSLDQGLQFLIQYYNGEERAKGNILERFSAQQFPDLHSELNLSSLELGDSALYFCASSVVPGANTGELFFGEGSRLTVL.

This clonotype was seen at least ten times. CDR3 in amino acids: CAWSVRGGTGLEAFF. The CDR3 region has the DNA TGTGCCTGGAGTGTACGGGGTGGGACAGGGCTTGAAGCTTTCTTT. This rearrangement joins TRBV30 to TRBJ1-1; 9 bases align to TRBD1. With V trimmed by 0 bases and J by 7 bases, 9 bases remained unmatched. The CDR3 covers 15 residues. Germline lookup yields CDR1 GTSNPN and CDR2 SVGIG (reference sequence).